These T cell receptor beta chains were read from a single sample in a study of monozygotic twins with inflammatory bowel disease. With the 5' RACE reads reprocessed, TCRdb shows one record per CDR3 protein and no DNA. The record lists around 410,000 distinct CDR3 sequences, of which the ten most abundant hold 2% to 3%. Material: blood. Receptors were obtained from a human donor with ulcerative colitis or Crohn's disease, or a healthy co-twin of an affected twin (not recorded which). The CDR3 runs from the conserved cysteine through the conserved F or W.

J gene: TRBJ2-7; V gene: TRBV5-1; CDR3 protein: CASSLGQGVDEQYF
J gene: TRBJ2-7; V gene: TRBV7-3; CDR3 protein: CASSGSGGPNYEQYF
J gene: TRBJ1-1; V gene: TRBV6-6; CDR3 protein: CASGTGLATEAFF
J gene: TRBJ1-1; V gene: TRBV7-6; CDR3 protein: CASSPGTGDVNTEAFF
J gene: TRBJ1-1; V gene: TRBV4-1; CDR3 protein: CASSQGPRENTEAFF
J gene: TRBJ2-1; V gene: TRBV20-1; CDR3 protein: CSASGGLAVNEQFF
J gene: TRBJ1-6; V gene: TRBV28; CDR3 protein: CASSHLRDTANSPLHF
J gene: TRBJ1-2; V gene: TRBV6-1; CDR3 protein: CASDDEDWGLGGYTF
J gene: TRBJ2-5; V gene: TRBV7-2; CDR3 protein: CASSLRLQETQYF
J gene: TRBJ1-2; V gene: TRBV5-6; CDR3 protein: CASSLLGPNYGYTF
J gene: TRBJ1-1; V gene: TRBV12-3/TRBV12-4; CDR3 protein: CASSFRAGGTEAFF
J gene: TRBJ2-3; V gene: TRBV7-9; CDR3 protein: CASSLFISDTQYF
J gene: TRBJ2-7; V gene: TRBV12-3/TRBV12-4; CDR3 protein: CASSRDMVSYEQYF
J gene: TRBJ2-7; V gene: TRBV7-6; CDR3 protein: CASSLDGSGLIYEQYF
J gene: TRBJ2-2; V gene: TRBV5-1; CDR3 protein: CASSLAGTSPGELFF
J gene: TRBJ2-7; V gene: TRBV5-1; CDR3 protein: CASSSNQQKQYF
J gene: TRBJ1-5; V gene: TRBV29-1; CDR3 protein: CSVARDWNQPQHF
J gene: TRBJ2-7; V gene: TRBV7-2; CDR3 protein: CASSLFVTGAISYEQYF
J gene: TRBJ2-5; V gene: TRBV7-2; CDR3 protein: CASSLGAGEIQGNF
J gene: TRBJ2-7; V gene: TRBV19; CDR3 protein: CASSTLAGVYEQYF
J gene: TRBJ2-2; V gene: TRBV4-2; CDR3 protein: CASSPGLAGPSVGELFF
J gene: TRBJ2-7; V gene: TRBV6-5; CDR3 protein: CASSYSDRGYEQYF
J gene: TRBJ1-2; V gene: TRBV29-1; CDR3 protein: CSVDPPDYGYTF
J gene: TRBJ2-7; V gene: TRBV7-6; CDR3 protein: CASSLEPSGFYEQYF
J gene: TRBJ2-1; V gene: TRBV7-8; CDR3 protein: CASSLGTGVNEQFF
J gene: TRBJ2-5; V gene: TRBV7-2; CDR3 protein: CASSLDRGPETQYF
J gene: TRBJ1-1; V gene: TRBV20-1; CDR3 protein: CSATGSDRAKTEAFF
J gene: TRBJ2-2; V gene: TRBV24-1; CDR3 protein: CATSDGATGLFF
J gene: TRBJ1-2; V gene: TRBV4-3; CDR3 protein: CASSQVEGGNYGYTF
J gene: TRBJ1-5; V gene: TRBV28; CDR3 protein: CASSLGTGHQPQHF
J gene: TRBJ2-7; V gene: TRBV7-2; CDR3 protein: CASSLEGLSHYEQYF
J gene: TRBJ2-7; V gene: TRBV20-1; CDR3 protein: CSAGTRGYEQYF
J gene: TRBJ2-3; V gene: TRBV4-3; CDR3 protein: CASSQEAGRDKTDTQYF
J gene: TRBJ1-1; V gene: TRBV6-1; CDR3 protein: CASDRVRGEAFF
J gene: TRBJ2-1; V gene: TRBV29-1; CDR3 protein: CSVEDGTSGLSYNEQFF
J gene: TRBJ2-1; V gene: TRBV28; CDR3 protein: CASSAPSPRTWFSYNEQFF
J gene: TRBJ1-1; V gene: TRBV9; CDR3 protein: CASSVVEGGVEAFF
J gene: TRBJ1-6; V gene: TRBV11-3; CDR3 protein: CASSSLPNSPLHF
J gene: TRBJ2-7; V gene: TRBV18; CDR3 protein: CASSPSGGYEQYF
J gene: TRBJ2-5; V gene: TRBV14; CDR3 protein: CASSQDVASGSRQETQYF
J gene: TRBJ2-5; V gene: TRBV6-1; CDR3 protein: CASSPGLAGDGGETQYF